These 24 T cell receptor beta chains originate from one sample sequenced in a study of T cells in Graves' hyperthyroidism and ophthalmopathy. RNA transcripts served as the template for amplifying TCR beta CDR3 regions. Researchers ran a first-round RT-PCR on the TCR CDR3 using the HTBI primer set. Using its own MiXCR run on the multiplex PCR reads, TCRdb lists one record per CDR3 protein. The data hold hundreds of thousands of distinct CDR3 sequences, with less than 25% observed a single time. Sequencing input: blood. The receptors come from a man in his thirties or forties with Graves' ophthalmopathy.

The chain joins TRBV7-9 to TRBJ1-2; D is possibly TRBD1 (5 bases). Per germline, CDR1 SEHNR and CDR2 FQNEAQ (reference sequence). CDR3 length: 15 amino acids. Deletions cut 1 base from V and 2 bases from J, with 11 bases between. CDR3 amino acids: CASSLGGALNYGYTF. In DNA, the CDR3 is TGTGCCAGCAGCTTAGGAGGGGCCTTAAACTATGGCTACACCTTC.

About this clonotype itself: One junction end disagrees with the germline gene, perhaps due to a read error. The chain has TRBV7-8 and TRBJ2-3, with TRBD1 matching over 10 bases. This CDR3 is 17 amino acids long. Germline assignment: CDR1 SGHVS and CDR2 FQNEAQ. CDR3 amino acids: CAGSLGTGAPSTDTQYF. The DNA of the CDR3 is TGTGCCGGCAGCTTAGGGACAGGGGCCCCGAGCACAGATACGCAGTATTTT. Filled out from reference TRBV7-8 and TRBJ2-3, the complete variable domain reads GAGVSQSPRYKVAKRGQDVALRCDPISGHVSLFWYQQALGQGPEFLTYFQNEAQLDKSGLPSDRFFAERPEGSVSTLKIQRTQQEDSAVYLCAGSLGTGAPSTDTQYFGPGTRLTVL.

This clonotype occurred a few times. The rearrangement joins TRBV9 to TRBJ2-3; D is uncertain. V was shortened by 2 bases and J by 1 base, with 14 bases between the two germline ends. The CDR3 runs to 16 residues. Per the germline V gene, CDR1 is SGDLS and CDR2 is YYNGEE. The CDR3 bases are TGTGCCAGCAGCGTGACCCTAGGGATGGGCACAGATACGCAGTATTTT. This gives the protein CASSVTLGMGTDTQYF. Filled out from reference TRBV9 and TRBJ2-3, the complete variable domain reads DSGVTQTPKHLITATGQRVTLRCSPRSGDLSVYWYQQSLDQGLQFLIQYYNGEERAKGNILERFSAQQFPDLHSELNLSSLELGDSALYFCASSVTLGMGTDTQYFGPGTRLTVL.

This chain joins TRBV28 and TRBJ1-5, with D perhaps TRBD1 (6 bases). Germline V gene sequence: CDR1 MDHEN, CDR2 SYDVKM. V was trimmed by 3 bases and J by 3 bases, leaving 15 bases between them. This CDR3 has 16 amino acids. Here the CDR3 reads CASSFASGVNNQPQHF. In DNA form, the CDR3 reads TGTGCCAGCAGTTTTGCCTCAGGGGTTAACAATCAGCCCCAGCATTTT.

This clonotype was detected only a few times. CDR3 nucleotide sequence: TGTGCCAGCAGTGAAGGGATAGCGGGATCACGCTACGAGCAGTACTTC. Translation: CASSEGIAGSRYEQYF. The chain uses TRBV2 and TRBJ2-7, with 8 bases fitting TRBD2. CDR3 length: 16 residues. With 1 base clipped from V and 3 bases from J, the junction kept 8 bases outside the gene matches. CDR1 SNHLY and CDR2 FYNNEI come from the germline V gene.

V gene TRBV10-2 combines with J gene TRBJ1-2, with 9 bases fitting TRBD1. This CDR3 is 11 amino acids long. Germline V gives CDR1 WSHSY, CDR2 SAAADI. J gave up 8 bases and V 11 bases, and 6 bases lay outside the gene matches. The CDR3: CAAGQGGGYTF. DNA of the CDR3: TGCGCCGCGGGACAGGGAGGCGGCTACACCTTC.

This clonotype was observed at least ten times. V and J are TRBV11-2 and TRBJ2-7; 7 nucleotides line up with TRBD2. The germline gives CDR1 SGHAT, CDR2 FQNNGV. V dropped 5 bases and J dropped 0; count of bases not matched to a gene: 13. The CDR3 totals 17 residues. CDR3 bases: TGTGCCAGCAGCCCTGGATTGTTAGCGGGTCCCTCCTACGAGCAGTACTTC. Its translation: CASSPGLLAGPSYEQYF. Full variable domain (missing parts from reference TRBV11-2 and TRBJ2-7): EAGVAQSPRYKIIEKRQSVAFWCNPISGHATLYWYQQILGQGPKLLIQFQNNGVVDDSQLPKDRFSAERLKGVDSTLKIQPAKLEDSAVYLCASSPGLLAGPSYEQYFGPGTRLTVT.

This clonotype occurred a few times. This chain uses TRBV6-5 with TRBJ2-1; 10 nucleotides align to TRBD2. This CDR3 is 18 amino acids long. Germline V gene data show CDR1 as MNHEY and CDR2 as SVGAGI. The V and J ends lost 2 bases and 6 bases, in that order; junction bases with no gene match: 13. The CDR3 loop reads CASSYTAPLAGVFNEQFF. DNA of the CDR3: TGTGCCAGCAGTTACACCGCCCCTCTAGCGGGAGTCTTCAATGAGCAGTTCTTC.

V gene TRBV28 combines with J gene TRBJ1-6, with TRBD1 identical over 7 bases. V lost 5 bases and J lost 10; bases outside the gene matches: 8. Germline CDR1 and CDR2: MDHEN and SYDVKM. The CDR3 spans 14 residues. DNA for the CDR3: TGTGCCAGCAGTCTCAGGGGGTATTCATCACCCCTCCACTTT. The encoded protein is CASSLRGYSSPLHF.

This clonotype has more than one count but fewer than ten. The rearrangement joins TRBV6-2 or TRBV6-3 to TRBJ2-1, with D possibly being TRBD1 (6 bases). Trimming shortened V by 7 bases and J by 8 bases, and 15 bases separated the two germline ends. Germline lookup yields CDR1 MNHEY and CDR2 SVGEGT. CDR3 size: 13 residues. The CDR3 region has the DNA TGTGCCAGCACCCCAGGGGCAGGGTATGAGCAGTTCTTC. It encodes CASTPGAGYEQFF.

This clonotype was seen more than once but under ten times. The chain has TRBV30 and TRBJ1-1; D is unclear. Between the trimmed V and J ends, which lost 0 bases and 3 bases, there was a span of 14 bases. Germline lookup yields CDR1 GTSNPN and CDR2 SVGIG (reference sequence). This CDR3 has 15 residues. CDR3 protein: CAWSVLVAWDTEAFF. In nucleotides, the CDR3 is TGTGCCTGGAGTGTATTGGTGGCCTGGGACACTGAAGCTTTCTTT.

The CDR3 region has the DNA TGTGCCAGCACCTCGGGGACTTATGGCTACACCTTC. This sequence encodes CASTSGTYGYTF. This chain joins TRBV7-2 and TRBJ1-2; TRBD1 is a possible D gene (5 bases). CDR3 length: 12 amino acids. The V gene's germline CDR1 is SGHTA and CDR2 FQGNSA. Trimming pared 7 bases from V and 5 bases from J, leaving 11 bases between.

This clonotype was recorded at least ten times. The rearrangement uses TRBV7-2 and TRBJ2-3, with D unresolved. Germline lookup yields CDR1 SGHTA and CDR2 FQGNSA. The CDR3 loop spans 16 amino acids. V lost 4 bases to trimming and J lost 1 base, with 15 bases between them. CDR3 sequence reads: CASSSPNPVRTDTQYF. CDR3 coding DNA: TGTGCCAGCAGCTCCCCAAACCCCGTCCGCACAGATACGCAGTATTTT.

This clonotype was counted at least ten times. The chain recombines TRBV7-9 with TRBJ2-7, with 8 positions matching TRBD2. The J segment lost 6 bases and the V segment lost 3 bases, leaving 1 base of the junction unmatched. Germline CDR1 and CDR2: SEHNR and FQNEAQ (reference sequence). The CDR3 length is 12 residues. The CDR3 loop reads CASSFRGGEQYF. The CDR3 nucleotides are TGTGCCAGCAGCTTCCGGGGGGGCGAGCAGTACTTC.

The table lists this clonotype with many counts. The chain recombines TRBV3-1 with TRBJ1-6, with no clear D. Trimming removed 0 bases at V and 11 bases at J, with 5 bases between. CDR3 length: 12 residues. Germline V gene data show CDR1 as LGHDT and CDR2 as YNNKEL (reference sequence). The chain's CDR3 is CASSQDHPPLHF. CDR3 nucleotides: TGTGCCAGCAGCCAAGATCATCCACCCCTCCACTTT. The variable domain in full, completed from reference TRBV3-1 and TRBJ1-6, reads DTAVSQTPKYLVTQMGNDKSIKCEQNLGHDTMYWYKQDSKKFLKIMFSYNNKELIINETVPNRFSPKSPDKAHLNLHINSLELGDSAVYFCASSQDHPPLHFGNGTRLTVT.

This sequence joins TRBV15 and TRBJ2-7; D might be TRBD2 (7 bases). V lost 3 bases to trimming and J lost 6 bases, with 12 bases between them. Germline CDR1 and CDR2: LNHNV and YYDKDF (reference sequence). The CDR3 totals 13 residues. The CDR3 DNA reads TGTGCCACCAGCAGGCAGGGGAGGGGCGAGCAGTACTTC. This codes for CATSRQGRGEQYF.

This clonotype was found a few times. The rearrangement uses TRBV6-6 and TRBJ2-3, with D uncertain. The germline V gene has CDR1 MNHNY and CDR2 SVGAGI (reference sequence). The CDR3 spans 15 residues. V lost 0 bases, J lost 2 bases, and 9 bases lay in between. CDR3 loop: CASSYSGPYTDTQYF. The DNA for the CDR3 is TGTGCCAGCAGTTACTCTGGGCCGTACACAGATACGCAGTATTTT.

The chain has TRBV6-1 and TRBJ2-7; possibly TRBD1 or TRBD2 for D (5 bases each). In germline, CDR1 is MNHNS, CDR2 SASEGT. V was clipped by 1 base and J by 2 bases, with 12 bases between them. This CDR3 contains 15 residues. The DNA of the CDR3 is TGTGCCAGCAGTGAAGGCCCGGGACGGACCTACGAGCAGTACTTC. Translation gives CASSEGPGRTYEQYF.

This clonotype was recorded at least ten times. The chain recombines TRBV11-2 with TRBJ2-3, with TRBD2 as a possible D gene (6 bases). This CDR3 has 14 amino acids. The V end was cut by 6 bases, the J end by 5 bases, with 15 bases between. Germline lookup yields CDR1 SGHAT and CDR2 FQNNGV. CDR3 sequence reads: CASRPNLAQDTQYF. CDR3 DNA sequence: TGTGCCAGCAGACCGAATCTAGCGCAAGATACGCAGTATTTT.

This clonotype showed up many times. The chain is built from TRBV20-1 and TRBJ1-5, with 8 bases matching TRBD1. There are 16 residues in the CDR3. The J segment lost 5 bases and the V segment lost 0 bases, leaving 9 bases of the junction unmatched. The germline V gene has CDR1 DFQATT and CDR2 SNEGSKA (reference sequence). CDR3 nucleotides: TGCAGTGCTAGAGATCTGGCCACAGGGGGACATCAGCCCCAGCATTTT. It specifies CSARDLATGGHQPQHF.

CDR3 DNA: TGTGCCTGGAGTAAGAGCAATGAGCAGTTCTTC. Translating it yields CAWSKSNEQFF. The chain has TRBV30 and TRBJ2-1; D is undetermined. Trimming shortened V by 2 bases and J by 6 bases, and 5 bases separated the two germline ends. The CDR3 is made up of 11 amino acids. Germline CDR1 GTSNPN, CDR2 SVGIG (reference sequence).

This clonotype has a handful of counts. The rearrangement joins TRBV29-1 to TRBJ2-7; maybe TRBD1 (5 bases). This CDR3 has 13 amino acids. V was clipped by 4 bases and J by 0 bases, with 10 bases between them. The germline V gene has CDR1 SQVTM and CDR2 ANQGSEA. For the CDR3, the DNA is TGCAGCGTTGGGCAGGGAAGCTCCTACGAGCAGTACTTC. Amino acid sequence: CSVGQGSSYEQYF.

The chain recombines TRBV5-1 with TRBJ2-5; D possibly uses TRBD1 or TRBD2 (5 bases each). The germline CDR1 and CDR2 sequences are SGHRS and YFSETQ. The CDR3 has 16 residues. The V gene lost 3 bases and the J gene lost 4 bases, with 19 bases spanning the gap. Written as DNA, the CDR3 is TGCGCCAGCAGCTGGGCCGACAGAGCGGCGGGAGAGACCCAGTACTTC. Residues: CASSWADRAAGETQYF.

A single count supports this clonotype. This chain links TRBV6-1 with TRBJ2-1, with D possibly matching TRBD2 (6 bases). The V gene lost 6 bases and the J gene lost 3 bases, with 15 bases spanning the gap. This CDR3 is built from 15 residues. Per germline, CDR1 MNHNS and CDR2 SASEGT. CDR3 loop: CASSTSSAGYNEQFF. The CDR3 nucleotides read TGTGCCAGCAGCACCTCATCAGCGGGCTACAATGAGCAGTTCTTC.